This record covers a single T cell receptor beta chain. Which antigen it targets is not known. Base-call qualities are not available, and no considerably larger clone is one nucleotide away. The germline V and J ends show losses of 4 bases and 6 bases respectively, and no gene match explains 6 bases of the junction. The CDR3, from cysteine to phenylalanine, totals 14 residues. Solely the CDR3 DNA is kept, with 42 bases framed from the first base. The germline V gene (reference sequence) yields SEHNR for CDR1 and FQNEAQ for CDR2. TCRbeta CDR3 regions were amplified from genomic DNA by means of the immunoSEQ Assay, a bias-controlled multiplex PCR. The paper's processing steps were these. Nucleated cell counts per sample were estimated from amplification of reference gene primers within the assay. Sequence reads were collapsed and filtered to measure the absolute abundance of every unique TCRbeta CDR3 rearrangement. For each sample, productive Simpson clonality was calculated by taking the square root of Simpson's diversity index across productive rearrangements. The immuneACCESS repertoire file appears here via TCRdb, limited to in-frame rearrangements. These files lack a portion of the clones; in checked studies, under half of the deficit traces to unresolved V genes, and the cause of the others is not known. V, J and clone size are taken as reported in that table, and D and trimming were inferred from the DNA itself. This sample is represented by about 290,000 clones; about 89% of them were singletons. The ten largest clones add up to 0.85% to 0.95% of the sample.

Another Seattle source contributed samples from volunteer blood donors who had recovered from COVID-19. Whole blood was collected in K2EDTA tubes by collaborating institutions according to the institutions' own protocols. For TCRbeta analysis, collaborators shipped samples as frozen whole blood, isolated PBMCs, or DNA extracted from either of those sample types. This specimen comes from a study of blood T cell repertoires in COVID-19 (dated by TCRdb to between 2020 and 2021). About the investigation overall: Collaborator samples came from the United States, Italy and Spain and covered acute and convalescent phases of COVID-19. The prospective study material was composed of cDNA or gDNA derived from T cells, B-cell-depleted T cells, or PBMCs. The dataset comprised deeply sampled blood TCRbeta repertoires from subjects exposed to, actively infected with, or recovered from COVID-19. The repertoires were released in a freely available public database meant as a resource for research on the immune response to SARS-CoV-2. The samples were drawn from the first 160 participants of the ongoing ImmuneRACE study and from over a thousand subjects provided by 6 global collaborators. The sample metadata nearly always contained a de-identified subject ID, COVID-19 status, age in years and sex. HLA class I and class II types, where available, came from metadata supplied by the sample provider rather than from assay-based typing.

Summary of the overall study and its limitations: Clinical and demographic metadata were provided uncurated, with the amount varying by source and participant.

The clonotype was recovered from a woman aged 40 to 50 who had recovered from COVID-19. The sample taken for sequencing was peripheral blood. Recombination joined TRBV7-9 with TRBJ1-1; 9 of the junction bases match TRBD1. This receptor has the CDR3 CASSSQGAAAEAFF. The nucleotide sequence reads TGTGCCAGCAGCTCACAGGGGGCGGCGGCTGAAGCTTTCTTT.